The 7 T cell receptor beta chains below come from one sample, sequenced in a study of identical twins. A single record per CDR3 protein comes from TCRdb applying MiXCR to the 5' RACE reads. The table records 240,000 or so distinct CDR3 sequences, about an eighth of them present only once. This same sample was also taken into another study, of yellow fever vaccine responses in identical twins.

Source material: memory (CD45RO+) T cells sorted from blood. The receptor source for this set is a woman between 18 and 29 years old in good health.

This clonotype came up a few times. The J gene is TRBJ2-3, the V gene TRBV5-4; D ambiguous. Trimming stripped 4 bases from V and 2 bases from J, with 11 bases between. Germline CDR1 and CDR2: SGHNT and YYREEE (reference sequence). The CDR3 loop spans 14 amino acids. Written as DNA, the CDR3 is TGTGCCAGCAGCCCCCCGAGGTTCACAGATACGCAGTATTTT. Translating gives CASSPPRFTDTQYF.

This rearrangement joins TRBV7-8 to TRBJ2-5; D remains unclear. The V gene lost 1 base and the J gene lost 6 bases, with 3 bases spanning the gap. Germline V gene sequence: CDR1 SGHVS, CDR2 FQNEAQ. The CDR3 consists of 11 residues. The CDR3 coding sequence is TGTGCCAGCAGCTTAGAAAAGACCCAGTACTTC. As protein: CASSLEKTQYF.

This clonotype was counted many times. The genes are TRBV5-1 and TRBJ2-1, with TRBD2 identical over 9 bases. Trimming took 2 bases from V and 8 from J; bases not matched to a gene: 5. The CDR3 has 14 residues. The V gene's germline CDR1 is SGHRS and CDR2 YFSETQ. CDR3 loop: CASSFQRGADEQFF. CDR3 nucleotide sequence: TGCGCCAGCAGCTTTCAGCGGGGGGCGGATGAGCAGTTCTTC.

This rearrangement joins TRBV4-3 to TRBJ2-3; 8 bases match TRBD2. Per germline, CDR1 LGHNA and CDR2 YSLEER. The CDR3 spans 18 residues. After removal of 0 bases from V and 6 bases from J, the junction contained 14 bases not matched to a gene. The CDR3 region has the DNA TGCGCCAGCAGCCAAGAATACTCTACTAGCGGCTTATGGGATACGCAGTATTTT. It yields the protein CASSQEYSTSGLWDTQYF.

The CDR3 region has the DNA TGTGCCGGCTCAGGGGGACTCACAGATACGCAGTATTTT. Translated, it gives CAGSGGLTDTQYF. J is TRBJ2-3 and V is TRBV6-1; weak D call: TRBD1 (7 bases). The V end was cut by 11 bases, the J end by 2 bases, with 14 bases between. Germline V gene lookup returns CDR1 MNHNS and CDR2 SASEGT. CDR3 length: 13 amino acids.

This chain connects TRBV4-2 to TRBJ2-3; D gene unclear. Germline assignment: CDR1 LGHNA and CDR2 YNFKEQ. The V end lost 4 bases, the J end lost 2 bases, and 10 bases lay between the germline ends. The length of the CDR3 is 14 residues. The CDR3 DNA is TGTGCCAGCAGCCCGGGCCCTATCACAGATACGCAGTATTTT. Residues: CASSPGPITDTQYF.

This clonotype was counted only a few times. V and J are TRBV28 and TRBJ2-3; 8 nucleotides line up with TRBD2. This CDR3 spans 15 amino acids. Germline V lookup: CDR1 MDHEN, CDR2 SYDVKM. V lost 5 bases, J lost 5 bases, and 9 bases stayed unmatched. The CDR3 nucleotides read TGTGCCAGCAGTATCCCTCCGGGAGGGCAAGATACGCAGTATTTT. Translated, it gives CASSIPPGGQDTQYF.